This entry features one TCR beta chain sequence. Antigen specificity is unknown. Here immunoSEQ multiplex PCR was the method, and the copy in TCRdb shows in-frame clones only, minus some. The profile shows some 61,000 clones, over 80% of them singletons. The data derive from a study of OX40 agonist ivuxolimab in advanced cancers. General study results and limits: There were, on average, more expanded clones in CD8+ T cells than in CD4+.

The sequence derives from an adult with an advanced solid tumor such as melanoma, head and neck, liver or kidney cancer. Source: CD4+ or CD8+ T cells sorted from blood, taken in a trial of the OX40 agonist ivuxolimab.

CDR3: CASSPGQGNQPQHF. The CDR3 DNA sequence: TGTGCCAGCTCGCCTGGACAGGGGAATCAGCCCCAGCATTTT. The genes are TRBV18 and TRBJ1-5; 9 nucleotides line up with TRBD1. V was clipped by 6 bases and J by 4 bases; unmatched bases: 4. The length of the CDR3 is 14 residues. CDR1 is KGHSH and CDR2 is LQKENI in the germline V gene.